These 32 T cell receptor beta chains were sequenced from one sample in a study of graft-versus-host responses after intestinal transplantation. This table comes from immunoSEQ multiplex PCR, and its TCRdb copy is limited to in-frame clones, with some not included. The table records just under 8,000 clones, around 98% of them present only once. Sequenced here: PBMCs, sampled 23 days after intestinal transplant. The source of these receptors is a human patient who received an intestinal transplant, so some T cells may come from the graft donor.

A single count supports this clone. The chain carries TRBV9 and TRBJ2-7; the match to TRBD1 covers 9 bases. The germline gives CDR1 SGDLS, CDR2 YYNGEE. Trimming removed 3 bases from V and 5 bases from J; junction bases left unmatched: 6. The CDR3 totals 14 residues. The DNA for the CDR3 is TGTGCCAGCAGCGCCCGGGACAGGGACCACGAGCAGTACTTC. Its translation is CASSARDRDHEQYF.

The chain has TRBV7-3 and TRBJ2-7; 7 bases align to TRBD1. CDR1 is SGHTA, CDR2 FQGTGA, per germline. The CDR3 consists of 17 residues. V shed 0 bases and J 0 bases; nucleotides not matched to a gene: 8. For the CDR3, the DNA is TGTGCCAGCAGCTTAACTGGCCGGACAGGATTCTCCTACGAGCAGTACTTC. It translates to CASSLTGRTGFSYEQYF.

The J gene is TRBJ1-6, the V gene TRBV6-6; D unclear. This CDR3 spans 15 amino acids. The V end lost 2 bases, the J end lost 6 bases, and 11 bases lay between the germline ends. Germline values: CDR1 MNHNY, CDR2 SVGAGI (reference sequence). CDR3 region: CASSYGGESNSPLHF. CDR3 DNA: TGTGCCAGCAGTTACGGCGGCGAATCTAATTCACCCCTCCACTTT.

The CDR3 loop is CAISEGVNNPEQFF. CDR3 bases: TGTGCCATCAGTGAGGGGGTCAACAATCCTGAGCAGTTCTTC. This chain joins TRBV10-3 and TRBJ2-1; D gene ambiguous. The germline gives CDR1 ENHRY, CDR2 SYGVKD. The CDR3 spans 14 residues. The V gene lost 2 bases and the J gene lost 9 bases, with 14 bases spanning the gap.

The chain joins TRBV5-4 to TRBJ1-2; a possible D gene is TRBD1 (6 bases). The length of the CDR3 is 13 residues. V lost 2 bases to trimming and J lost 8 bases, with 13 bases between them. Germline assignment: CDR1 SGHNT and CDR2 YYREEE (reference sequence). This CDR3 is CASSFLGAEGYTF. CDR3 nucleotides: TGTGCCAGCAGCTTTTTGGGGGCTGAAGGCTACACCTTC. The entire variable domain, with the rest obtained from reference TRBV5-4 and TRBJ1-2, is as follows: ETGVTQSPTHLIKTRGQQVTLRCSSQSGHNTVSWYQQALGQGPQFIFQYYREEENGRGNFPPRFSGLQFPNYSSELNVNALELDDSALYLCASSFLGAEGYTFGSGTRLTVV.

V usage is TRBV15 and J usage is TRBJ2-7, with TRBD2 matching over 9 bases. From germline, CDR1 is LNHNV and CDR2 YYDKDF (reference sequence). V lost 0 bases and J lost 4; bases outside the gene matches: 10. The CDR3 has 17 residues. The CDR3 nucleotides read TGTGCCACCAGCAGAGATAAGGGCCTAGCGGGAAGATACGAGCAGTACTTC. Translation: CATSRDKGLAGRYEQYF.

The count of this clone is one. The chain is built from TRBV5-1 and TRBJ2-7; D call uncertain. This CDR3 has 14 residues. With 4 bases removed from V and 1 base from J, the gap between germline ends came to 12 bases. Germline loops: CDR1 SGHRS, CDR2 YFSETQ. The CDR3 region has the DNA TGCGCCAGCAGCCACTACGCCGATTCCTACGAGCAGTACTTC. Protein: CASSHYADSYEQYF.

The chain has TRBV4-1 and TRBJ1-1, with a weak D call TRBD1 (6 bases). The germline V and J ends were trimmed by 4 bases and 2 bases, with 11 bases remaining between them. Germline V gene lookup returns CDR1 MGHRA and CDR2 YSYEKL. The CDR3 contains 14 residues. CDR3 sequence (DNA): TGCGCCAGCAGCCCCCCAGGGACAAACACTGAAGCTTTCTTT. It translates to CASSPPGTNTEAFF.

This clone was picked up one time. The V gene is TRBV27, the J gene TRBJ2-7; the D is unclear. The V end lost 3 bases, the J end lost 0 bases, and 12 bases lay between the germline ends. CDR3 length: 15 residues. Germline loops: CDR1 MNHEY, CDR2 SMNVEV (reference sequence). CDR3: CASSFALRSSYEQYF. In DNA, the CDR3 is TGTGCCAGCAGTTTTGCCCTCAGGAGCTCCTACGAGCAGTACTTC.

The chain couples TRBV7-6 to TRBJ2-3, with TRBD2 as a possible D gene (6 bases). Germline CDR1 is SGHVS and CDR2 is FNYEAQ. V dropped 1 base and J dropped 6 bases, with 11 bases sitting between them. The CDR3 covers 14 residues. CDR3 region: CASSLGRLADTQYF. DNA of the CDR3: TGTGCCAGCAGCTTAGGGCGTCTAGCGGATACGCAGTATTTT.

The chain uses TRBV7-2 and TRBJ2-3, with D perhaps matching TRBD2 (6 bases). The CDR3 has 15 residues. The ends were cut back, 4 bases at V and 5 bases at J, with 16 bases in the middle. CDR1 is SGHTA and CDR2 is FQGNSA in the germline V gene. This CDR3 is CASSWGGGPGDTQYF. The CDR3 nucleotides are TGTGCCAGCAGCTGGGGCGGAGGGCCAGGAGATACGCAGTATTTT. The variable domain in full, completed from reference TRBV7-2 and TRBJ2-3, reads GAGVSQSPSNKVTEKGKDVELRCDPISGHTALYWYRQSLGQGLEFLIYFQGNSAPDKSGLPSDRFSAERTGGSVSTLTIQRTQQEDSAVYLCASSWGGGPGDTQYFGPGTRLTVL.

The CDR3 coding sequence is TGTGCCAGTAGTATTCGCAGGAGCTCCTACAATGAGCAGTTCTTC. This codes for CASSIRRSSYNEQFF. The chain is built from TRBV19 and TRBJ2-1; D remains unclear. The CDR3 consists of 15 residues. CDR1 LNHDA and CDR2 SQIVND come from the germline V gene (reference sequence). Trimming shortened V by 3 bases and J by 0 bases, and 9 bases separated the two germline ends.

V is TRBV10-2 and J is TRBJ2-1; 8 nucleotides line up with TRBD2. V shed 2 bases and J 15 bases; nucleotides not matched to a gene: 9. CDR3 length: 13 residues. The germline V gene has CDR1 WSHSY and CDR2 SAAADI. This CDR3 is CASSEPISGSSFF. The CDR3 DNA reads as TGCGCCAGCAGTGAGCCTATCAGCGGGAGTTCGTTCTTC.

This clone was seen only once. The chain carries TRBV7-8 and TRBJ2-3; 10 bases are a match to TRBD2. Germline values: CDR1 SGHVS, CDR2 FQNEAQ. This CDR3 contains 17 residues. The V gene end was trimmed by 0 bases and the J gene end by 5 bases; junction bases not matched to a gene: 8. CDR3 DNA sequence: TGTGCCAGCAGCTTAGCTTGGGGCCTAGCGGGAGAAGATACGCAGTATTTT. The encoded protein is CASSLAWGLAGEDTQYF.

V gene TRBV2 combines with J gene TRBJ2-3, with D possibly TRBD1 on 5 matching bases. The CDR3 extends over 16 amino acids. V lost 5 bases to trimming and J lost 1 base, with 16 bases between them. From germline, CDR1 is SNHLY and CDR2 FYNNEI. The chain's CDR3 is CASSSQGPGGTDTQYF. DNA for the CDR3: TGTGCCAGCAGTTCGCAGGGTCCAGGCGGCACAGATACGCAGTATTTT.

This sequence joins TRBV7-3 and TRBJ2-7; 7 nucleotides align to TRBD1. V was pared by 3 bases and J by 0 bases, with 2 bases of the junction left unmatched. There are 14 residues in the CDR3. CDR1 and CDR2 (germline): SGHTA, FQGTGA. CDR3 coding DNA: TGTGCCAGCAGCTTGAACAGGGGCTCCTACGAGCAGTACTTC. Residues: CASSLNRGSYEQYF.

J is TRBJ1-1 and V is TRBV7-9, with D unresolved. In germline, CDR1 is SEHNR, CDR2 FQNEAQ (reference sequence). The V end was cut by 5 bases, the J end by 4 bases, with 20 bases between. The CDR3 has 16 amino acids. For the CDR3, the DNA is TGTGCCAGCAGCCACAACCCAGAGGAAGGGAGCACTGAAGCTTTCTTT. This encodes CASSHNPEEGSTEAFF.

The chain recombines TRBV12-5 with TRBJ2-5, with a tentative D call TRBD1 (6 bases). Germline V CDR1 and CDR2: LGHNT, FRNRAP. This CDR3 contains 17 residues. V lost 3 bases to trimming and J lost 0 bases, with 17 bases between them. The CDR3 reads CASGFPSRDKYQETQYF. The CDR3 region has the DNA TGTGCTAGTGGTTTCCCCTCCCGGGACAAGTACCAAGAGACCCAGTACTTC.

The chain carries TRBV6-5 and TRBJ1-5, with D possibly TRBD1 on 6 matching bases. This CDR3 is 15 amino acids long. The germline gives CDR1 MNHEY, CDR2 SVGAGI. V gave up 7 bases and J gave up 0 bases, with 13 bases separating them. CDR3 sequence reads: CASMGTPYSNQPQHF. In DNA form, the CDR3 reads TGTGCCAGCATGGGGACACCTTATAGCAATCAGCCCCAGCATTTT.

The rearrangement uses TRBV12-2 and TRBJ2-5; the table's TRBD1 call for D was not verified on the DNA. TRBV12-2 is deemed a pseudogene. This CDR3 is 14 amino acids long. The CDR3 loop reads CASRIRDREETQYF. CDR3 bases: TGTGCAAGTCGCATTCGGGACAGGGAGGAGACCCAGTACTTC.

The chain combines TRBV10-2 with TRBJ2-3; 11 bases agree with TRBD2. The germline gives CDR1 WSHSY, CDR2 SAAADI. The V segment lost 6 bases and the J segment 4 bases; nucleotides outside the gene matches: 9. This CDR3 is built from 16 residues. CDR3 nucleotide sequence: TGCGCCAGCAGGAAGACTAGCGGGATAACATCAGATACGCAGTATTTT. Translated, it gives CASRKTSGITSDTQYF.

The gene calls are TRBV7-9 and TRBJ2-7; TRBD1 matches at 10 bases. The length of the CDR3 is 16 residues. Germline V gives CDR1 SEHNR, CDR2 FQNEAQ (reference sequence). J gave up 5 bases and V 3 bases, and 10 bases lay outside the gene matches. The CDR3 spells CASSFWGGQGGNEQYF. CDR3 nucleotide sequence: TGTGCCAGCAGCTTTTGGGGCGGACAGGGGGGGAACGAGCAGTACTTC.

Turning to this clone: One end of the junction is discordant with germline, which a read error may explain. The J gene is TRBJ1-2, the V gene TRBV27; D not resolved. There are 14 residues in the CDR3. Germline values: CDR1 MNHEY, CDR2 SMNVEV (reference sequence). CDR3 DNA sequence: TGTGCCAGCAGTTTATCACCCTGGAACTATGGCCACACCTTC. It specifies CASSLSPWNYGHTF.

This sequence joins TRBV5-5 and TRBJ1-3; D is unclear. The CDR3 covers 16 residues. Looked up from germline, CDR1 is SGHKS and CDR2 is YYEKEE (reference sequence). Trimming took off 1 base at V and 4 bases at J, with 15 bases between the two ends. The CDR3 here is CASSLLVSNWGNTIYF. CDR3 in DNA: TGTGCCAGCAGCTTGTTAGTCAGTAACTGGGGAAACACCATATATTTT.

The chain combines TRBV28 with TRBJ1-4; D gene unclear. The germline V and J ends were trimmed by 3 bases and 0 bases, with 5 bases remaining between them. Germline CDR1 and CDR2: MDHEN and SYDVKM. This CDR3 region has 14 residues. CDR3 nucleotides: TGTGCCAGCAGTTTGACTGCAACTAATGAAAAACTGTTTTTT. Translation: CASSLTATNEKLFF.

With regard to this clone: The junction departs from the called germline gene at one end, perhaps through a read error. This chain connects TRBV20-1 to TRBJ2-3, with D unresolved. The V gene's germline CDR1 is DFQATT and CDR2 SNEGSKA (reference sequence). This CDR3 comprises 11 residues. The CDR3 sequence: CSARDYPHLRF. The CDR3 nucleotides are TGCAGTGCTAGAGATTATCCCCACCTCAGGTTT.

The gene calls are TRBV2 and TRBJ2-5; D might be TRBD1 (6 bases). V lost 5 bases, J lost 2 bases, and 15 bases lay in between. The length of the CDR3 is 15 residues. CDR1 and CDR2 (germline): SNHLY, FYNNEI. This CDR3 reads CASSSRGGLQETQYF. In DNA form, the CDR3 reads TGTGCCAGCAGTTCCAGGGGTGGTTTGCAAGAGACCCAGTACTTC. Supplemented by reference TRBV2 and TRBJ2-5, the full variable domain reads EPEVTQTPSHQVTQMGQEVILRCVPISNHLYFYWYRQILGQKVEFLVSFYNNEISEKSEIFDDQFSVERPDGSNFTLKIRSTKLEDSAMYFCASSSRGGLQETQYFGPGTRLLVL.

The gene calls are TRBV2 and TRBJ2-3; 9 nucleotides agree with TRBD1. Germline trimming cut 4 bases from V and 4 bases from J; bases unmatched to any gene: 3. This CDR3 has 14 amino acids. In germline, CDR1 is SNHLY, CDR2 FYNNEI. CDR3 DNA sequence: TGTGCCAGCAGTGGGGACAGGGCGGCAGATACGCAGTATTTT. It is translated as CASSGDRAADTQYF.

This chain links TRBV7-9 with TRBJ2-5, with 8 bases fitting TRBD1. The length of the CDR3 is 16 residues. With 5 bases clipped from V and 1 base from J, the junction kept 9 bases outside the gene matches. The germline V gene has CDR1 SEHNR and CDR2 FQNEAQ (reference sequence). CDR3 loop: CASSRRDRNLQETQYF. The DNA for the CDR3 is TGTGCCAGCAGCCGACGGGACAGGAACCTCCAAGAGACCCAGTACTTC. The whole variable domain, filled in from reference TRBV7-9 and TRBJ2-5, reads DTGVSQNPRHKITKRGQNVTFRCDPISEHNRLYWYRQTLGQGPEFLTYFQNEAQLEKSRLLSDRFSAERPKGSFSTLEIQRTEQGDSAMYLCASSRRDRNLQETQYFGPGTRLLVL.

This clone has only one observation. The genes are TRBV5-1 and TRBJ2-1; 8 bases align to TRBD2. The CDR3 is 15 residues long. The ends lost 0 bases at V and 7 bases at J; junction bases unmatched: 6. CDR1 is SGHRS and CDR2 is YFSETQ in the germline V gene. CDR3 residues: CASSLELAVTNEQFF. The CDR3 region has the DNA TGCGCCAGCAGCTTGGAACTAGCGGTAACTAATGAGCAGTTCTTC.

The CDR3 sequence: CASSLGPSGSGEQFF. The DNA for the CDR3 is TGTGCCAGCAGCTTGGGACCTAGCGGGAGTGGGGAGCAGTTCTTC. This chain links TRBV11-2 with TRBJ2-1; 10 bases fit TRBD2. The CDR3 is made up of 15 amino acids. Germline loops: CDR1 SGHAT, CDR2 FQNNGV. V was clipped by 3 bases and J by 10 bases; unmatched bases: 9.

CDR3 sequence: CASSLDLFRTGELFF. As DNA, the CDR3 is TGCGCCAGCAGCTTGGATTTATTCCGCACCGGGGAGCTGTTTTTT. This sequence joins TRBV5-1 and TRBJ2-2; no reliable D call. CDR3 length: 15 residues. Trimming took off 0 bases at V and 4 bases at J, with 10 bases between the two ends. In germline, CDR1 is SGHRS, CDR2 YFSETQ.